Below, 10 T cell receptor beta chains from the same sample are listed, as sequenced in a study of shared clonotypes between healthy human individuals. Sequenced by immunoSEQ multiplex PCR; TCRdb stores in-frame clones only, minus some. Of 2.5 million or so clones listed, approximately 90% are singletons. Sequencing was carried out using naive CD4+ T cells sorted from blood. Stated subset: CD45RA+ positively selected. These receptors were taken from a man in his late teens or twenties in good health.

The chain employs TRBV7-9 and TRBJ2-7; 9 positions match TRBD1. J gave up 7 bases and V 1 base, and 2 bases lay outside the gene matches. The CDR3 has 13 amino acids. CDR1 and CDR2 (germline): SEHNR, FQNEAQ (reference sequence). CDR3 in DNA: TGTGCCAGCAGCTTAGGGGGGACAGGGGAGCAGTACTTC. Its protein product is CASSLGGTGEQYF. Based on the CDR3 plus reference TRBV7-9 and TRBJ2-7, the full variable domain is DTGVSQNPRHKITKRGQNVTFRCDPISEHNRLYWYRQTLGQGPEFLTYFQNEAQLEKSRLLSDRFSAERPKGSFSTLEIQRTEQGDSAMYLCASSLGGTGEQYFGPGTRLTVT.

V usage is TRBV9 and J usage is TRBJ1-2, with D uncertain. V lost 3 bases and J 6 bases, leaving 12 bases between the germline ends. CDR1 and CDR2 from the germline V gene are SGDLS and YYNGEE. The CDR3 is 13 amino acids. CDR3 sequence reads: CASSGEGGNGYTF. Here the CDR3 DNA reads TGTGCCAGCAGCGGTGAGGGTGGGAATGGCTACACCTTC.

The genes are TRBV6-5 and TRBJ2-2; TRBD1 aligns across 8 bases. CDR3 length: 15 amino acids. Germline V lookup: CDR1 MNHEY, CDR2 SVGAGI. The ends lost 2 bases at V and 5 bases at J; junction bases unmatched: 4. The CDR3 nucleotides are TGTGCCAGCAGTTACGGACAGGGAATGACCGGGGAGCTGTTTTTT. This encodes CASSYGQGMTGELFF.

This clone was seen a single time. The V call is TRBV30, the J call TRBJ1-2, with 8 bases aligning to TRBD1. The germline V gene has CDR1 GTSNPN and CDR2 SVGIG (reference sequence). The CDR3 is 12 residues long. V was pared by 5 bases and J by 9 bases, with 8 bases of the junction left unmatched. In DNA form, the CDR3 reads TGTGCCTGGTCCGGACAGGGTGGGCGCTACACCTTC. Protein product: CAWSGQGGRYTF.

The V gene is TRBV10-1, the J gene TRBJ2-1; possible D gene TRBD2, 6 bases. Germline loops: CDR1 WNHNN, CDR2 SYGVQD (reference sequence). V was shortened by 9 bases and J by 2 bases, with 14 bases between the two germline ends. The CDR3 extends over 14 amino acids. The CDR3 protein is CASNRLATYNEQFF. DNA of the CDR3: TGCGCCAGTAACCGGCTAGCGACCTACAATGAGCAGTTCTTC.

J is TRBJ1-1 and V is TRBV18; D might be TRBD1 (5 bases). CDR1 is KGHSH and CDR2 is LQKENI in the germline V gene. The CDR3 contains 13 residues. V was clipped by 2 bases and J by 7 bases, with 11 bases between them. The CDR3 nucleotides read TGTGCCAGCTCACCAGAGCTCGGGGGTGAAGCTTTCTTT. Protein: CASSPELGGEAFF. Looking up the rest from reference TRBV18 and TRBJ1-1 gives the full variable domain: NAGVMQNPRHLVRRRGQEARLRCSPMKGHSHVYWYRQLPEEGLKFMVYLQKENIIDESGMPKERFSAEFPKEGPSILRIQQVVRGDSAAYFCASSPELGGEAFFGQGTRLTVV.

This clone came up a few times. The gene calls are TRBV30 and TRBJ1-5; 7 bases are shared with TRBD1. The length of the CDR3 is 15 residues. Germline CDR1 reads GTSNPN; CDR2 reads SVGIG (reference sequence). V gave up 4 bases and J gave up 1 base; unmatched junction bases: 7. The CDR3 region has the DNA TGTGCCTGGACCCCTCAGGGGGGCAGCAATCAGCCCCAGCATTTT. Its protein is CAWTPQGGSNQPQHF.

The chain is built from TRBV6-5 and TRBJ1-5, with D uncertain. CDR1 is MNHEY and CDR2 is SVGAGI in the germline V gene. V was cut by 2 bases and J by 4 bases, with 9 bases left in between. The CDR3 runs to 14 residues. CDR3: CASSYKSINQPQHF. CDR3 DNA: TGTGCCAGCAGTTACAAGAGTATAAATCAGCCCCAGCATTTT.

V usage is TRBV9 and J usage is TRBJ2-2; 14 bases are a match to TRBD2. V trimming: 2 bases; J trimming: 6 bases; junction bases outside the gene matches: 3. CDR1 SGDLS and CDR2 YYNGEE come from the germline V gene. The CDR3 runs to 16 residues. The CDR3 spells CASSVGLAGVAGELFF. The CDR3 region has the DNA TGTGCCAGCAGCGTGGGACTAGCGGGAGTCGCCGGGGAGCTGTTTTTT.

This chain connects TRBV7-2 to TRBJ2-7, with 9 bases identical to TRBD2. The CDR3 has 14 amino acids. V lost 3 bases to trimming and J lost 4 bases; unmatched junction nucleotides: 4. In germline, CDR1 is SGHTA, CDR2 FQGNSA. CDR3 coding DNA: TGTGCCAGCAGCTTCGGACTAGCGTTTTACGAGCAGTACTTC. Protein sequence: CASSFGLAFYEQYF.